This T cell receptor beta chain was observed in a study of glioma-infiltrating T cells after dendritic cell vaccination. As regards this clone: The antigen remains unidentified.

Study-wide results and caveats: Complete blood and tumor specimen sets were limited to few patients.

Only patients with spare fresh-frozen tumor and over two years of follow-up were included. No glioblastoma patient carried an isocitrate dehydrogenase mutation. Before vaccination, two weeks after the third vaccination, and at progression, PBMC were collected. This CDR3 is built from 11 residues. The V end was cut by 7 bases, the J end by 12 bases, with 16 bases between. Germline V lookup: CDR1 MDHEN, CDR2 SYDVKM. Using immunoSEQ multiplex PCR, the repertoire was profiled, and TCRdb retains in-frame clones only, with some absent. The sample yields tens of thousands of clones, roughly 79% seen once. The genes are TRBV28 and TRBJ2-7; D is possibly TRBD1 (6 bases). The sample here was blood, taken before dendritic cell vaccination. The source of this sequence is a human donor with glioblastoma. The CDR3 protein is CASKYRAARYF. The CDR3 DNA reads TGTGCCAGCAAGTACAGGGCGGCGCGGTACTTC.